One and the same sample provided the 27 T cell receptor beta chains below, sequenced in a study of PD-1 blockade in classical Hodgkin lymphoma. Here immunoSEQ multiplex PCR was the method, and the copy in TCRdb shows in-frame clones only, minus some. The sample has roughly 19,000 clones; around 90% are singletons. Time point denoted: cycle 4 day 1 (C4D1), after 6 weeks of nivolumab. In every patient, relapse followed autologous stem cell transplantation, while exposure to brentuximab vedotin differed. Magnetic depletion of non-target cells from thawed PBMCs yielded purified CD8+ T cells. Specimen: CD8+ T cells from blood, collected before the fourth cycle of nivolumab. The source of these receptors is a human donor with classical Hodgkin lymphoma.

The chain joins TRBV25-1 to TRBJ1-4; D not resolved. The length of the CDR3 is 13 residues. The germline CDR1 and CDR2 sequences are MGHDK and SYGVNS. Between the trimmed V and J ends, which lost 6 bases and 10 bases, there was a span of 15 bases. The DNA for the CDR3 is TGTGCCAGCAGCTTGGGATTCTCAGGAAAACTGTTTTTT. Translation: CASSLGFSGKLFF.

The chain combines TRBV5-1 with TRBJ2-1; no reliable D call. Germline V gene lookup returns CDR1 SGHRS and CDR2 YFSETQ. The CDR3 runs to 12 residues. V was clipped by 0 bases and J by 7 bases, with 5 bases between them. CDR3 nucleotides: TGCGCCAGCAGCTTGGCCGTAAATGAGCAGTTCTTC. It translates to CASSLAVNEQFF.

This clone was observed a few times. The chain combines TRBV5-1 with TRBJ1-1; D gene uncertain. The CDR3 has 13 amino acids. The V gene's germline CDR1 is SGHRS and CDR2 YFSETQ. Trimming pared 1 base from V and 1 base from J, leaving 5 bases between. The CDR3 nucleotides are TGCGCCAGCAGCTTGACAGCGAACACTGAAGCTTTCTTT. Its protein product is CASSLTANTEAFF.

The rearrangement uses TRBV28 and TRBJ1-1, with 9 bases that match TRBD1. After removal of 2 bases from V and 1 base from J, the junction contained 11 bases not matched to a gene. The CDR3 runs 18 residues. The germline CDR1 and CDR2 sequences are MDHEN and SYDVKM. The CDR3 DNA follows: TGTGCCAGCAGTTTAAGGGGCTGGGACAGGGCAAGGAACACTGAAGCTTTCTTT. This codes for CASSLRGWDRARNTEAFF.

This clone appeared once. The chain employs TRBV7-9 and TRBJ2-4, with 8 bases lining up with TRBD2. This CDR3 has 17 amino acids. The junction had 10 bases not matched to a gene; V was cut back by 3 bases and J by 3 bases. Germline V CDR1 and CDR2: SEHNR, FQNEAQ (reference sequence). CDR3 amino acids: CASSFPEREFGKNIQYF. The CDR3 coding sequence is TGTGCCAGCAGCTTCCCGGAGCGGGAGTTTGGCAAAAACATTCAGTACTTC.

The J gene is TRBJ1-5, the V gene TRBV7-9; D remains ambiguous. The CDR3 runs to 13 residues. V lost 3 bases and J 6 bases, leaving 9 bases between the germline ends. Germline CDR1 is SEHNR and CDR2 is FQNEAQ (reference sequence). The CDR3 coding sequence is TGTGCCAGCAGCTTGGGAGGTATTCAGCCCCAGCATTTT. Protein sequence: CASSLGGIQPQHF.

The rearrangement uses TRBV4-1 and TRBJ1-5, with D unresolved. V was pared by 0 bases and J by 0 bases, with 15 bases between. The CDR3 length is 18 residues. In germline, CDR1 is MGHRA, CDR2 YSYEKL. The CDR3 spells CASSQEPAAYDSNQPQHF. The CDR3 coding sequence is TGCGCCAGCAGCCAAGAGCCCGCAGCTTACGATAGCAATCAGCCCCAGCATTTT.

The CDR3 spells CASSLTVGTGELFF. The CDR3 nucleotides read TGTGCCAGCAGCTTAACTGTCGGCACCGGGGAGCTGTTTTTT. The genes are TRBV5-4 and TRBJ2-2; D uncertain. Germline CDR1 reads SGHNT; CDR2 reads YYREEE (reference sequence). Trimming cost V 2 bases and J 4 bases, with 9 bases left between them. CDR3 length: 14 amino acids.

This rearrangement joins TRBV29-1 to TRBJ1-2, with D possibly matching TRBD1 (5 bases). CDR1 and CDR2 from the germline V gene are SQVTM and ANQGSEA. The CDR3 length is 13 residues. The germline V and J ends were trimmed by 3 bases and 4 bases, with 12 bases remaining between them. The CDR3 is CSVEQGITYGYTF. The CDR3 DNA reads TGCAGCGTTGAGCAGGGTATTACCTATGGCTACACCTTC.

V is TRBV5-1 and J is TRBJ2-5; D tentatively fits TRBD1 or TRBD2 (5 bases each). The CDR3 has 16 residues. Per germline, CDR1 SGHRS and CDR2 YFSETQ. V lost 0 bases and J 5 bases, leaving 17 bases between the germline ends. This chain's CDR3 is CASSLESGTVGETQYF. CDR3 nucleotides: TGCGCCAGCAGCTTGGAATCCGGGACGGTAGGGGAGACCCAGTACTTC.

The chain recombines TRBV27 with TRBJ2-7, with 9 bases matching TRBD1. CDR3 length: 14 residues. Germline assignment: CDR1 MNHEY and CDR2 SMNVEV (reference sequence). Trimming took 4 bases from V and 5 from J; bases not matched to a gene: 6. The CDR3 nucleotides read TGTGCCAGCAGTTGGTCCAGGACAGGGGACGAGCAGTACTTC. Encoded protein: CASSWSRTGDEQYF.

The chain uses TRBV9 and TRBJ2-2; 8 bases are shared with TRBD2. CDR1 is SGDLS, CDR2 YYNGEE, per germline. V dropped 3 bases and J dropped 3; count of bases not matched to a gene: 13. The CDR3 totals 18 residues. DNA of the CDR3: TGTGCCAGCAGCGCTAGCCCCCTAGCGGGTCCATACACCGGGGAGCTGTTTTTT. The encoded protein is CASSASPLAGPYTGELFF.

The V and J genes are TRBV4-2 and TRBJ1-5; D might be TRBD1 (6 bases). Per the germline V gene, CDR1 is LGHNA and CDR2 is YNFKEQ. The CDR3 extends over 16 amino acids. Deletions cut 0 bases from V and 2 bases from J, with 11 bases between. The CDR3, as DNA: TGTGCCAGCAGCCAAGACGGGGGCTGGGGCAATCAGCCCCAGCATTTT. It translates to CASSQDGGWGNQPQHF.

This sequence joins TRBV5-4 and TRBJ2-7; 8 nucleotides match TRBD1. Germline V gene lookup returns CDR1 SGHNT and CDR2 YYREEE (reference sequence). CDR3 size: 13 residues. V dropped 6 bases and J dropped 5; count of bases not matched to a gene: 7. The CDR3 region is CASTPWTGNEQYF. DNA for the CDR3: TGTGCCAGCACCCCCTGGACAGGGAACGAGCAGTACTTC. The full variable domain, completed using reference TRBV5-4 and TRBJ2-7, is ETGVTQSPTHLIKTRGQQVTLRCSSQSGHNTVSWYQQALGQGPQFIFQYYREEENGRGNFPPRFSGLQFPNYSSELNVNALELDDSALYLCASTPWTGNEQYFGPGTRLTVT.

In the case of this clone: A junction end diverges from the germline sequence, so it may reflect a read error. This chain uses TRBV3-1 (or the pseudogene TRBV3-2) with TRBJ1-2; D is uncertain. Looked up from germline, CDR1 is LGHDT and CDR2 is YNNKEL (reference sequence). The length of the CDR3 is 9 residues. The DNA of the CDR3 is TGTGCCAGCAGCTGGCCCCTCGCCTTC. Translated, it gives CASSWPLAF.

The rearrangement joins TRBV11-2 to TRBJ2-1; 7 bases fit TRBD2. Germline CDR1 is SGHAT and CDR2 is FQNNGV. The trim removed 1 base at V and 3 bases at J, leaving 12 bases unmatched. The CDR3 sequence is 18 residues long. CDR3 nucleotides: TGTGCCAGCAGCTTAGTTTTAGCCCCTAGCGGCGACTACAATGAGCAGTTCTTC. Its protein product is CASSLVLAPSGDYNEQFF.

J is TRBJ2-7 and V is TRBV29-1, with unresolved D. Germline CDR1 reads SQVTM; CDR2 reads ANQGSEA. V lost 0 bases to trimming and J lost 1 base, with 10 bases between them. The CDR3 is 14 amino acids. The CDR3 DNA sequence: TGCAGCGTTGAAGATCCAGGCATGTCCTACGAGCAGTACTTC. Its translation is CSVEDPGMSYEQYF.

The chain has TRBV5-1 and TRBJ2-1, with 7 nucleotides matching TRBD2. V gave up 2 bases and J gave up 6 bases; unmatched junction bases: 8. CDR1 is SGHRS, CDR2 YFSETQ, per germline. This CDR3 is built from 15 residues. The CDR3 nucleotides are TGCGCCAGCAGCTTTGCGGGAGATGTTTTCAATGAGCAGTTCTTC. Residues: CASSFAGDVFNEQFF.

J is TRBJ2-7 and V is TRBV27; maybe TRBD1 (6 bases). The CDR3 contains 13 residues. The germline V and J ends were trimmed by 8 bases and 0 bases, with 11 bases remaining between them. Germline V gives CDR1 MNHEY, CDR2 SMNVEV (reference sequence). The CDR3: CASGQSSSYEQYF. Written as DNA, the CDR3 is TGTGCCAGCGGACAGAGTAGCTCCTACGAGCAGTACTTC.

Only one count was recorded for this clone. V and J are TRBV6-8 and TRBJ1-5; D remains ambiguous. This CDR3 has 15 residues. V dropped 5 bases and J dropped 4 bases, with 15 bases sitting between them. Germline V lookup: CDR1 MNHGY, CDR2 SAAAGT. CDR3 amino acids: CASSVRAWENQPQHF. The CDR3 coding sequence is TGTGCCAGCAGTGTGAGGGCTTGGGAGAATCAGCCCCAGCATTTT.

The V gene is TRBV6-1, the J gene TRBJ1-2; TRBD1 aligns across 7 bases. CDR1 is MNHNS, CDR2 SASEGT, per germline. This CDR3 comprises 16 residues. Trimming at V came to 0 bases and at J to 0 bases, leaving 4 bases not matched to a gene. Here the CDR3 DNA reads TGTGCCAGCAGTGAAGCGCGACAGGGCCCTAACTATGGCTACACCTTC. This sequence encodes CASSEARQGPNYGYTF.

The V gene is TRBV27, the J gene TRBJ2-1, with a weak D call TRBD1 (5 bases). Trimming shortened V by 6 bases and J by 2 bases, and 23 bases separated the two germline ends. This CDR3 is built from 18 residues. The germline CDR1 and CDR2 sequences are MNHEY and SMNVEV (reference sequence). DNA for the CDR3: TGTGCCAGCAGCCCACCTCGGACAATGCATGGCGCCTACAATGAGCAGTTCTTC. Residues: CASSPPRTMHGAYNEQFF.

The chain joins TRBV28 to TRBJ2-2, with 8 bases fitting TRBD2. The CDR3 consists of 18 residues. The germline gives CDR1 MDHEN, CDR2 SYDVKM. Germline trimming cut 7 bases from V and 1 base from J; bases unmatched to any gene: 14. CDR3 in amino acids: CASNKEAAGDGNTGELFF. For the CDR3, the DNA is TGTGCCAGCAATAAGGAGGCAGCGGGAGATGGGAACACCGGGGAGCTGTTTTTT.

This clone has a single count. V gene TRBV7-6 combines with J gene TRBJ2-3; perhaps D is TRBD1 or TRBD2 (6 bases each). Trimming took 2 bases from V and 0 from J, leaving 21 bases between them. CDR1 is SGHVS and CDR2 is FNYEAQ in the germline V gene. This CDR3 is 19 amino acids long. In nucleotides, the CDR3 is TGTGCCAGCAGCTTAAGAACACCGGGGGCGGTCCGTAGCACAGATACGCAGTATTTT. Protein: CASSLRTPGAVRSTDTQYF.

Only a few counts were recorded for this clone. The V gene is TRBV2, the J gene TRBJ2-7; D uncertain. The CDR3 consists of 13 residues. V shed 11 bases and J shed 5 bases, with 19 bases lying between them. Germline V CDR1 and CDR2: SNHLY, FYNNEI. CDR3 amino acids: CAFQRRVWDEQYF. The DNA of the CDR3 is TGTGCCTTCCAAAGACGGGTTTGGGACGAGCAGTACTTC.

V usage is TRBV28 and J usage is TRBJ1-1; 7 positions match TRBD1. The length of the CDR3 is 15 residues. CDR1 and CDR2 from the germline V gene are MDHEN and SYDVKM. V gave up 3 bases and J gave up 0 bases; unmatched junction bases: 4. The CDR3 spells CASSLFTGVNTEAFF. Written as DNA, the CDR3 is TGTGCCAGCAGTTTGTTTACAGGGGTGAACACTGAAGCTTTCTTT.

The chain carries TRBV27 and TRBJ2-2, with a weak D call TRBD1 (6 bases). V lost 5 bases to trimming and J lost 0 bases, with 10 bases between them. Looked up from germline, CDR1 is MNHEY and CDR2 is SMNVEV (reference sequence). The length of the CDR3 is 15 residues. For the CDR3, the DNA is TGTGCCAGCAGTACAGGGATAACGAACACCGGGGAGCTGTTTTTT. Amino acid sequence: CASSTGITNTGELFF.